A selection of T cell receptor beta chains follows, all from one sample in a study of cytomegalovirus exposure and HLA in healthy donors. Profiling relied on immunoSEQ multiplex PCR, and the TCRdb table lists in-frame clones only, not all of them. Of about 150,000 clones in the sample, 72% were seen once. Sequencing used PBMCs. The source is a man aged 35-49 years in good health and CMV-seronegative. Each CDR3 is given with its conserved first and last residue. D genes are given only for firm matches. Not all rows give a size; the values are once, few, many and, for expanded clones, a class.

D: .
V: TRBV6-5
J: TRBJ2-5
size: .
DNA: TGTGCCAGCAAGAGAAGAGGGGGGGGTGAGACCCAGTACTTC
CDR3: CASKRRGGGETQYF

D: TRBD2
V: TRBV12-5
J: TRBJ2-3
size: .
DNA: TGTGCTAGTGGTTTGGGAGGGGCGGGGGCGCAGTATTTT
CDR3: CASGLGGAGAQYF

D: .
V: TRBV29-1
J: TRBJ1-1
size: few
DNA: TGCAGCGTTATGAGAGGCACTGAAGCTTTCTTT
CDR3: CSVMRGTEAFF

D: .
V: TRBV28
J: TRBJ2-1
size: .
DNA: TGTGCCAGCAGCCCTCCCGTAGCGGCCACACCAGTGGGGCAGTTCTTC
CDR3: CASSPPVAATPVGQFF

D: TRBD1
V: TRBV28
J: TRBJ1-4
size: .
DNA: TGTGCCAGCAGACTGACAGGGATTAATGAAAAACTGTTTTTT
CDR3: CASRLTGINEKLFF

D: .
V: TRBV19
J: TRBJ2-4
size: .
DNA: TGTGCCAGTAGTATACCTGGGCAGGCTGCCAAAAACATTCAGTACTTC
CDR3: CASSIPGQAAKNIQYF

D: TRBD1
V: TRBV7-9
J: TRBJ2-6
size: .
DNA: TGTGCCAGCAGCTGGAACTTCAGGGGGTATGGGGCCAACGTCCTGACTTTC
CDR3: CASSWNFRGYGANVLTF

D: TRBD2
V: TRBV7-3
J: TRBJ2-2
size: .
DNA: TGTGCCAGCAGCCCAGCTAGCGGGGGAAACACCGGGGAGCTGTTTTTT
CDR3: CASSPASGGNTGELFF

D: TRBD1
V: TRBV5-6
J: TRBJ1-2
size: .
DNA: TGTGCCAGCAGCCTGGGGGGGACAGGGAAAAACTATGGCTACACCTTC
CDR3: CASSLGGTGKNYGYTF

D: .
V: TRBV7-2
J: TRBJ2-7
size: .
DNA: TGTGCCAGCAGCCCGGGATTGTTCTACGAGCAGTACTTC
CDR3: CASSPGLFYEQYF

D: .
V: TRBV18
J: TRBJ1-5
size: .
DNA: TGTGCCAGCTCGCCAGAAAGTCGGAATCAGCCCCAGCATTTT
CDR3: CASSPESRNQPQHF

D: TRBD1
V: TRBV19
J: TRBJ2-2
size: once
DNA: TGTGCCAGTCGGGACAGGGGGCGCACCGGGGAGCTGTTTTTT
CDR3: CASRDRGRTGELFF

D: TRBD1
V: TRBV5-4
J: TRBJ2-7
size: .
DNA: TGTGCCAGCAGCCAAGGACAGGAGTTCTACGAGCAGTACTTC
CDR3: CASSQGQEFYEQYF

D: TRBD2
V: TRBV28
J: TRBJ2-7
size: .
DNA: TGTGCCAGCAGGGTAACTCGGGGGGAAACCTACGAGCAGTACTTC
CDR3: CASRVTRGETYEQYF

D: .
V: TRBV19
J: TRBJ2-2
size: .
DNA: TGTGCCAGTAGAAGGGTATTTGTGAGGGTCGACACCGGGGAGCTGTTTTTT
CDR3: CASRRVFVRVDTGELFF

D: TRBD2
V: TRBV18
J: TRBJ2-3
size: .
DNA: TGTGCCAGCTCACCAACTCCCGGGAGGACCATTATCACAGATACGCAGTATTTT
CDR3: CASSPTPGRTIITDTQYF

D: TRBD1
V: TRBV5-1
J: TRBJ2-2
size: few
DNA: TGCGCCAGCAGCTTGGGGGGGACAGCGAACACCGGGGAGCTGTTTTTT
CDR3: CASSLGGTANTGELFF

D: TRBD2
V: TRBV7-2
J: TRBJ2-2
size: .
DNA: TGTGCCAGCAGCTCCACTAGCGGGGGGACCGGGGAGCTGTTTTTT
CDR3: CASSSTSGGTGELFF

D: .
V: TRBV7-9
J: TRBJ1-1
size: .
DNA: TGTGCCAGCAGCTTCCCGGAGGAGAACACTGAAGCTTTCTTT
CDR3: CASSFPEENTEAFF

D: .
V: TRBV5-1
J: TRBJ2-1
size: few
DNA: TGCGCCAGCAGCTTAAGGGCCCAGGGGCGTGAGCAGTTCTTC
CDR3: CASSLRAQGREQFF

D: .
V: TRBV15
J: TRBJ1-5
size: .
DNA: TGTGCCACCAGCAGAGCGGGATTTGGGCCCCAGCATTTT
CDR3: CATSRAGFGPQHF

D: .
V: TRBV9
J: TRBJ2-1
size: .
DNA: TGTGCCAGCAGCGTAGTTGGGGCGGGGACCCACAATGAGCAGTTCTTC
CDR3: CASSVVGAGTHNEQFF

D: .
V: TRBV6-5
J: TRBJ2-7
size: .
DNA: TGTGCCAGCACCCAGGGCCACGAGCAGTACTTC
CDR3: CASTQGHEQYF

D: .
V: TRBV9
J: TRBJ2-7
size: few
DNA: TGTGCCAGCAGCGTAGCGGCTAGCTCCTACGAGCAGTACTTC
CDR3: CASSVAASSYEQYF

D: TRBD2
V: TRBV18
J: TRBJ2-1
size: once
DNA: TGTGCCAGCACTCCCGGGACTAGCGGGTTCAATGAGCAGTTCTTC
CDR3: CASTPGTSGFNEQFF

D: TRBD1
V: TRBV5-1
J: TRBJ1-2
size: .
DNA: TGCGCCAGCAGCTGGGACGGGACAGGGGCCTATGGCTACACCTTC
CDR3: CASSWDGTGAYGYTF

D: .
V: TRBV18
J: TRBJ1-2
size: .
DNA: TGTGCCAGCTCACCAGCGGGCTATGGCTACACCTTC
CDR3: CASSPAGYGYTF